This T cell receptor beta chain is drawn from a study of beta chain features in type 1 diabetes. Study-wide context: Cell yields, gender and age were comparable in patients and healthy donors.

Based on CD45RO/CCR7/CD25/CD127/CD95/CD27, CD4+ regulatory, stem cell-like memory, naive and central memory cells were sorted. The J segment lost 3 bases and the V segment lost 8 bases, leaving 7 bases of the junction unmatched. Germline V lookup: CDR1 GTSNPN, CDR2 SVGIG (reference sequence). CDR3 length: 12 amino acids. Turning to this clone: Its antigen is unknown.

Study-wide results and limits: The influence of HLA type on TCRB rearrangement stayed undetermined.

Sequenced material consisted of expressed TCRB transcripts (all of the isolated RNA was reverse transcribed). The repertoire was sequenced with immunoSEQ multiplex PCR; TCRdb's copy has only in-frame clones and lacks some. The sample yields 200,000 to 250,000 clones, roughly 70% seen once. Source material: naive CD4+ T cells from blood. The rearrangement uses TRBV30 and TRBJ2-7, with 7 nucleotides matching TRBD2. The origin of this receptor is a man aged 25-45 years in good health. The CDR3 spells CAHGGNGYEQYF. DNA of the CDR3: TGTGCCCACGGGGGGAATGGCTACGAGCAGTACTTC.